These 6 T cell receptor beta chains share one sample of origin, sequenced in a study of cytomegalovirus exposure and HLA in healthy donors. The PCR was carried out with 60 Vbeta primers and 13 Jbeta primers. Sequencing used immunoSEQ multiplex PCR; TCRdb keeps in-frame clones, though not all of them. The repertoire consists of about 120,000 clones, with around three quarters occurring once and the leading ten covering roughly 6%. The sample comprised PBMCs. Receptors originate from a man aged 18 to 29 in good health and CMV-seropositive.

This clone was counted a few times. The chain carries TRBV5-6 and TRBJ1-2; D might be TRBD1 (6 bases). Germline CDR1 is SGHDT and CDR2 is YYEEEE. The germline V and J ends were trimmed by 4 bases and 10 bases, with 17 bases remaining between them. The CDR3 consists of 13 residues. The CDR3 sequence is CASSPDAGAAYTF. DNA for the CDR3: TGTGCCAGCAGCCCGGATGCAGGGGCTGCCTACACCTTC. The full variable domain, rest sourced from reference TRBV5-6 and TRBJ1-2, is DAGVTQSPTHLIKTRGQQVTLRCSPKSGHDTVSWYQQALGQGPQFIFQYYEEEERQRGNFPDRFSGHQFPNYSSELNVNALLLGDSALYLCASSPDAGAAYTFGSGTRLTVV.

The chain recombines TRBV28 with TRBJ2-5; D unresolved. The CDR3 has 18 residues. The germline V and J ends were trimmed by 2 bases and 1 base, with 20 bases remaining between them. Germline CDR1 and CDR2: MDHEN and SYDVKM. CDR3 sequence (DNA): TGTGCCAGCAGTTTAATCGGTAGTCTAGAACCCTTCCAAGAGACCCAGTACTTC. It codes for CASSLIGSLEPFQETQYF.

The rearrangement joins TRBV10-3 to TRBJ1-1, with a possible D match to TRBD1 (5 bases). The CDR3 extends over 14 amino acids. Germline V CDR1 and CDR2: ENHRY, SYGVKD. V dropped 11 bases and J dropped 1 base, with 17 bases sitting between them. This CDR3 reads CASHPSGENTEAFF. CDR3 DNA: TGTGCCTCACATCCCTCGGGGGAGAACACTGAAGCTTTCTTT.

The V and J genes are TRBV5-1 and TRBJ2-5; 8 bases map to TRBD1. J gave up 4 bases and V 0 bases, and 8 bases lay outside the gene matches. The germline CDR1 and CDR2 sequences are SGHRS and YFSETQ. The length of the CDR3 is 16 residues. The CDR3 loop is CASSLEAIQGGETQYF. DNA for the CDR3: TGCGCCAGCAGCTTGGAAGCAATACAGGGGGGAGAGACCCAGTACTTC.

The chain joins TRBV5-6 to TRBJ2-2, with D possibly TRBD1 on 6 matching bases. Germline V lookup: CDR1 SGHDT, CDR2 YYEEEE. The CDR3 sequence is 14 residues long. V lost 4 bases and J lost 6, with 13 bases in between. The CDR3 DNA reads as TGTGCCAGCAGCGATATCAACAGGGCCGGGGAGCTGTTTTTT. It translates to CASSDINRAGELFF.

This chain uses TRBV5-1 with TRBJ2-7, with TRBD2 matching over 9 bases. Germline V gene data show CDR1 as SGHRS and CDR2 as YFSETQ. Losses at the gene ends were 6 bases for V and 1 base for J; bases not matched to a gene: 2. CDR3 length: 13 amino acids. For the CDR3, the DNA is TGCGCCAGCACCAGCGGGGGGTCCTACGAGCAGTACTTC. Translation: CASTSGGSYEQYF. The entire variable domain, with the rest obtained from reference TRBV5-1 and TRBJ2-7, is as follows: KAGVTQTPRYLIKTRGQQVTLSCSPISGHRSVSWYQQTPGQGLQFLFEYFSETQRNKGNFPGRFSGRQFSNSRSEMNVSTLELGDSALYLCASTSGGSYEQYFGPGTRLTVT.